This is a list of T cell receptor beta chains from one sample in a study of regulatory T cells in long-lasting Graves disease. TCRdb reprocessed the multiplex PCR reads via MiXCR and lists one record per CDR3 protein. This table has around 500,000 distinct CDR3 sequences, about 13% appearing once. These data were also reused for a study on T cells in Graves' hyperthyroidism and ophthalmopathy.

Sequences were derived from peripheral blood mononuclear cells (PBMCs), sampled at new diagnosis, from a patient treated with antithyroid drugs. Every receptor here comes from a man aged 30-40 years with Graves disease. CDR3s include the opening cysteine and the closing phenylalanine or tryptophan. Fields, in order: CDR3 protein, CDR3 DNA, D gene, V gene, clone size, J gene. A D gene is named only where the DNA matches it firmly. Not every row has a clone size; where given, it reads once, few, many or a size class.

CDR3 protein: CASSASGLAGVHEQFF; CDR3 DNA: TGCGCCAGCAGCGCTTCGGGACTAGCGGGAGTCCATGAGCAGTTCTTC; D gene: TRBD2; V gene: TRBV5-1; clone size: many; J gene: TRBJ2-1
CDR3 protein: CSAGTPNTGELFF; CDR3 DNA: TGCAGTGCTGGGACTCCGAACACCGGGGAGCTGTTTTTT; D gene: .; V gene: TRBV20-1; clone size: many; J gene: TRBJ2-2
CDR3 protein: CASSIQGSTGGYEQYF; CDR3 DNA: TGTGCCAGTAGTATCCAGGGATCGACAGGGGGCTACGAGCAGTACTTC; D gene: TRBD1; V gene: TRBV19; clone size: few; J gene: TRBJ2-7
CDR3 protein: CASSVVWATQPQHF; CDR3 DNA: TGTGCCAGCAGCGTAGTTTGGGCGACACAGCCCCAGCATTTT; D gene: .; V gene: TRBV9; clone size: few; J gene: TRBJ1-5
CDR3 protein: CSADTNSGRRIYEQYF; CDR3 DNA: TGCAGTGCTGACACCAATAGCGGGAGGAGGATATACGAGCAGTACTTC; D gene: TRBD2; V gene: TRBV20-1; clone size: few; J gene: TRBJ2-7
CDR3 protein: CASSPLGRGNEQFF; CDR3 DNA: TGTGCCAGCAGCCCGTTAGGCAGGGGCAATGAGCAGTTCTTC; D gene: .; V gene: TRBV11-2; clone size: many; J gene: TRBJ2-1
CDR3 protein: CSVLGQRNTGELFF; CDR3 DNA: TGCAGTGTCCTGGGACAGAGGAACACCGGGGAGCTGTTTTTT; D gene: TRBD1; V gene: TRBV20-1; clone size: few; J gene: TRBJ2-2
CDR3 protein: CSVGSVSGTYNEQFF; CDR3 DNA: TGCAGCGTTGGGAGCGTCTCTGGGACATACAATGAGCAGTTCTTC; D gene: .; V gene: TRBV29-1; clone size: many; J gene: TRBJ2-1
CDR3 protein: CASSNYRAPDTEAFF; CDR3 DNA: TGTGCCAGCAGTAATTACAGGGCCCCGGACACTGAAGCTTTCTTT; D gene: .; V gene: TRBV6-9; clone size: many; J gene: TRBJ1-1
CDR3 protein: CSAPDRGLYGYTF; CDR3 DNA: TGCAGTGCGCCGGACAGGGGACTCTATGGCTACACCTTC; D gene: TRBD1; V gene: TRBV20-1; clone size: many; J gene: TRBJ1-2
CDR3 protein: CASSPKDRGPYEQYF; CDR3 DNA: TGTGCCAGCTCACCCAAGGACAGGGGGCCCTACGAGCAGTACTTC; D gene: TRBD1; V gene: TRBV18; clone size: .; J gene: TRBJ2-7
CDR3 protein: CASSEEGDFEASF; CDR3 DNA: TGCGCCAGCAGTGAGGAGGGTGATTTTGAAGCTTCCTTT; D gene: .; V gene: TRBV10-1; clone size: .; J gene: TRBJ1-1
CDR3 protein: CSGGGADTQYF; CDR3 DNA: TGCAGCGGCGGAGGTGCAGATACGCAGTATTTT; D gene: .; V gene: TRBV29-1; clone size: few; J gene: TRBJ2-3
CDR3 protein: CASSQGPSPPSTDTQYF; CDR3 DNA: TGTGCCAGCAGCCAGGGACCTAGCCCTCCTAGCACAGATACGCAGTATTTT; D gene: .; V gene: TRBV14; clone size: many; J gene: TRBJ2-3
CDR3 protein: CASSLAHEGQGGYTF; CDR3 DNA: TGTGCCAGCAGCTTGGCTCACGAAGGACAGGGTGGCTACACCTTC; D gene: TRBD1; V gene: TRBV7-9; clone size: .; J gene: TRBJ1-2
CDR3 protein: CAGSIGGSSYEQYF; CDR3 DNA: TGTGCCGGGAGTATAGGGGGGAGCTCCTACGAGCAGTACTTC; D gene: .; V gene: TRBV30; clone size: once; J gene: TRBJ2-7
CDR3 protein: CASSRSSSSYEQYF; CDR3 DNA: TGTGCCAGCTCACGGTCGTCTAGCTCCTACGAGCAGTACTTC; D gene: .; V gene: TRBV18; clone size: few; J gene: TRBJ2-7
CDR3 protein: CASSQDLVRDRPSNTEAFF; CDR3 DNA: TGTGCCAGCAGCCAAGATCTCGTTAGGGACAGGCCCTCGAACACTGAAGCTTTCTTT; D gene: TRBD1; V gene: TRBV3-1; clone size: .; J gene: TRBJ1-1
CDR3 protein: CATSDPGSGANVLTF; CDR3 DNA: TGTGCCACCAGTGATCCTGGGTCTGGGGCCAACGTCCTGACTTTC; D gene: .; V gene: TRBV24-1; clone size: many; J gene: TRBJ2-6
CDR3 protein: CASSRQGLSSYNSPLHF; CDR3 DNA: TGTGCCAGCAGTCGACAGGGGCTAAGCTCCTATAATTCACCCCTCCACTTT; D gene: TRBD1; V gene: TRBV6-2/TRBV6-3; clone size: many; J gene: TRBJ1-6
CDR3 protein: CASSVQSWANVLTF; CDR3 DNA: TGTGCCAGCAGCGTACAATCTTGGGCCAACGTCCTGACTTTC; D gene: .; V gene: TRBV11-2; clone size: many; J gene: TRBJ2-6
CDR3 protein: CASSSRLRSSYNEQFF; CDR3 DNA: TGTGCCAGCAGCTCTAGGTTGAGGAGCTCCTACAATGAGCAGTTCTTC; D gene: .; V gene: TRBV11-2; clone size: once; J gene: TRBJ2-1
CDR3 protein: CASSGDGGDQPQHF; CDR3 DNA: TGTGCCAGCAGTGGGGACGGGGGGGATCAGCCCCAGCATTTT; D gene: .; V gene: TRBV2; clone size: many; J gene: TRBJ1-5
CDR3 protein: CASSLLLGLSYEQYF; CDR3 DNA: TGTGCCAGCAGTTTACTATTAGGGCTGTCCTACGAGCAGTACTTC; D gene: .; V gene: TRBV28; clone size: many; J gene: TRBJ2-7
CDR3 protein: CASSVGQRGTEAFF; CDR3 DNA: TGTGCCAGCAGTGTCGGACAGAGGGGCACTGAAGCTTTCTTT; D gene: .; V gene: TRBV2; clone size: .; J gene: TRBJ1-1
CDR3 protein: CSARRQNQPQHF; CDR3 DNA: TGCAGTGCTAGAAGACAGAATCAGCCCCAGCATTTT; D gene: .; V gene: TRBV20-1; clone size: .; J gene: TRBJ1-5
CDR3 protein: CASRQPGQGVGEQYF; CDR3 DNA: TGTGCCAGCAGACAACCGGGACAGGGAGTTGGCGAGCAGTACTTC; D gene: TRBD1; V gene: TRBV28; clone size: many; J gene: TRBJ2-7
CDR3 protein: CASSLKGGGLAGGYNEQFF; CDR3 DNA: TGTGCCAGCAGTCTCAAGGGGGGGGGACTAGCGGGAGGTTACAATGAGCAGTTCTTC; D gene: TRBD2; V gene: TRBV27; clone size: many; J gene: TRBJ2-1
CDR3 protein: CASKLRSRSGELFF; CDR3 DNA: TGTGCCAGCAAACTTAGAAGTCGTAGCGGGGAGCTGTTTTTT; D gene: .; V gene: TRBV12-3/TRBV12-4; clone size: few; J gene: TRBJ2-2
CDR3 protein: CASSFGTGIYEQYF; CDR3 DNA: TGTGCCAGCAGTTTCGGGACAGGGATCTACGAGCAGTACTTC; D gene: TRBD1; V gene: TRBV27; clone size: many; J gene: TRBJ2-7
CDR3 protein: CASSLGGAGTGGYTF; CDR3 DNA: TGTGCCAGCAGCCTTGGGGGGGCAGGGACAGGTGGCTACACCTTC; D gene: TRBD1; V gene: TRBV5-5; clone size: .; J gene: TRBJ1-2
CDR3 protein: CASSLRHPGWTGELFF; CDR3 DNA: TGTGCCAGCAGTCTCCGCCATCCTGGATGGACCGGGGAGCTGTTTTTT; D gene: .; V gene: TRBV2; clone size: many; J gene: TRBJ2-2
CDR3 protein: CASRGLKGTSGTVWSYNEQFF; CDR3 DNA: TGCGCCAGCAGAGGACTAAAGGGGACTAGCGGGACGGTTTGGTCCTACAATGAGCAGTTCTTC; D gene: TRBD2; V gene: TRBV5-1; clone size: few; J gene: TRBJ2-1
CDR3 protein: CSARLRSSGFSSYEQYF; CDR3 DNA: TGCAGTGCTAGGTTAAGGTCTAGCGGGTTCAGCTCCTACGAGCAGTACTTC; D gene: TRBD2; V gene: TRBV20-1; clone size: .; J gene: TRBJ2-7
CDR3 protein: CSVVRQGVEEQYF; CDR3 DNA: TGCAGCGTTGTACGGCAGGGGGTTGAGGAGCAGTACTTC; D gene: TRBD1; V gene: TRBV29-1; clone size: many; J gene: TRBJ2-7
CDR3 protein: CASSRTGKAFF; CDR3 DNA: TGTGCCAGCAGCCGGACAGGGAAAGCTTTCTTT; D gene: TRBD1; V gene: TRBV12-3/TRBV12-4; clone size: few; J gene: TRBJ1-1
CDR3 protein: CASQDGTNYNEQFF; CDR3 DNA: TGTGCCAGCCAAGACGGAACCAACTACAATGAGCAGTTCTTC; D gene: .; V gene: TRBV27; clone size: many; J gene: TRBJ2-1
CDR3 protein: CASSLGWSSTDTQYF; CDR3 DNA: TGCGCCAGCTCCCTTGGATGGTCTTCCACAGATACGCAGTATTTT; D gene: .; V gene: TRBV10-1; clone size: few; J gene: TRBJ2-3
CDR3 protein: CASSHRNGELFF; CDR3 DNA: TGTGCCAGCAGTCACCGCAACGGGGAGCTGTTTTTT; D gene: .; V gene: TRBV25-1; clone size: .; J gene: TRBJ2-2
CDR3 protein: CASSELEQGATDTQYF; CDR3 DNA: TGTGCCAGCAGTGAGCTTGAACAGGGGGCGACAGATACGCAGTATTTT; D gene: TRBD1; V gene: TRBV25-1; clone size: many; J gene: TRBJ2-3
CDR3 protein: CAISPRELNTEAFF; CDR3 DNA: TGTGCCATCTCGCCCCGGGAACTGAACACTGAAGCTTTCTTT; D gene: .; V gene: TRBV10-3; clone size: many; J gene: TRBJ1-1
CDR3 protein: CASSLDEGEKLFF; CDR3 DNA: TGTGCCAGCAGCTTGGACGAGGGAGAAAAACTGTTTTTT; D gene: .; V gene: TRBV5-6; clone size: many; J gene: TRBJ1-4
CDR3 protein: CASQSSNLVSQETQYF; CDR3 DNA: TGTGCCAGTCAATCCTCCAATCTTGTATCTCAAGAGACCCAGTACTTC; D gene: .; V gene: TRBV19; clone size: .; J gene: TRBJ2-5
CDR3 protein: CASSVAREETQYF; CDR3 DNA: TGTGCCAGCAGCGTAGCTAGGGAAGAGACCCAGTACTTC; D gene: .; V gene: TRBV9; clone size: many; J gene: TRBJ2-5
CDR3 protein: CASRWTGGFTEAFF; CDR3 DNA: TGTGCCAGCAGATGGACAGGGGGATTCACTGAAGCTTTCTTT; D gene: TRBD1; V gene: TRBV6-1; clone size: .; J gene: TRBJ1-1
CDR3 protein: CSASGISEQFF; CDR3 DNA: TGCAGTGCTAGTGGGATTTCTGAGCAGTTCTTC; D gene: .; V gene: TRBV20-1; clone size: many; J gene: TRBJ2-1
CDR3 protein: CASSDRAAGGYGYTF; CDR3 DNA: TGTGCCAGCAGTGATCGGGCCGCCGGCGGATATGGCTACACCTTC; D gene: .; V gene: TRBV25-1; clone size: few; J gene: TRBJ1-2
CDR3 protein: CASSFPSGRGRVEQYF; CDR3 DNA: TGTGCCAGCAGCTTCCCGTCGGGCAGGGGGCGGGTCGAGCAGTACTTC; D gene: TRBD1; V gene: TRBV7-8; clone size: .; J gene: TRBJ2-7
CDR3 protein: CASSSPPGQGFGNEQFF; CDR3 DNA: TGTGCCAGCTCATCGCCACCGGGACAGGGTTTCGGCAATGAGCAGTTCTTC; D gene: TRBD1; V gene: TRBV18; clone size: .; J gene: TRBJ2-1
CDR3 protein: CASRPGIDEQYF; CDR3 DNA: TGTGCCAGCCGCCCTGGGATCGACGAGCAGTACTTC; D gene: .; V gene: TRBV2; clone size: .; J gene: TRBJ2-7
CDR3 protein: CSAEGSNTEAFF; CDR3 DNA: TGCAGCGCCGAGGGGTCAAACACTGAAGCTTTCTTT; D gene: .; V gene: TRBV29-1; clone size: many; J gene: TRBJ1-1
CDR3 protein: CASSKQGYEQYF; CDR3 DNA: TGTGCCAGCAGTAAACAGGGCTACGAGCAGTACTTC; D gene: .; V gene: TRBV28; clone size: many; J gene: TRBJ2-7
CDR3 protein: CAISTPGQGATEAFF; CDR3 DNA: TGTGCCATCAGCACTCCGGGACAGGGCGCGACTGAAGCTTTCTTT; D gene: TRBD1; V gene: TRBV10-3; clone size: many; J gene: TRBJ1-1